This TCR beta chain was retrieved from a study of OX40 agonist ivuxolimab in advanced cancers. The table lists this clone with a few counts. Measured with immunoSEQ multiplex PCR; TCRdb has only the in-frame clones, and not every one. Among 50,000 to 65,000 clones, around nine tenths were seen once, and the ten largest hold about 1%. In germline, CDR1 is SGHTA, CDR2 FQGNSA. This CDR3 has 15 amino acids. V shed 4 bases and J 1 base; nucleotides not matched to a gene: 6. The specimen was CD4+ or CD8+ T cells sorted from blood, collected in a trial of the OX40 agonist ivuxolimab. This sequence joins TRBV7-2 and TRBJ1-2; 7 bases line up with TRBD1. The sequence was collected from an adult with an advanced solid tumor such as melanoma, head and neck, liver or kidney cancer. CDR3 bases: TGTGCCAGCAGCTCTTACAGGGGACGTAACTATGGCTACACCTTC. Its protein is CASSSYRGRNYGYTF.